The rows below give T cell receptor beta chains drawn from one sample of a study of cytomegalovirus exposure and HLA in healthy donors. Here immunoSEQ multiplex PCR was the method, and the copy in TCRdb shows in-frame clones only, minus some. Of around 170,000 clones listed, roughly 84% are singletons. The sample taken for sequencing was PBMCs. These receptors originate from a woman aged 45-65 years in good health and CMV-seropositive. Both conserved end residues are part of each CDR3. D genes are given only for firm matches. Expanded clones get a size class; other rows say once, few or many, or leave the size out.

d_gene: -
abundance: -
j_gene: TRBJ1-2
v_gene: TRBV6-1
CDR3aa: CASSTRDNYGYTF
CDR3nt: TGTGCCAGCAGTACCAGGGATAACTATGGCTACACCTTC

d_gene: -
abundance: -
j_gene: TRBJ2-7
v_gene: TRBV7-9
CDR3aa: CASSRDIYEQYF
CDR3nt: TGTGCCAGCAGCCGGGATATCTACGAGCAGTACTTC

d_gene: TRBD1
abundance: -
j_gene: TRBJ1-4
v_gene: TRBV7-3
CDR3aa: CASSAGTGGNEKLFF
CDR3nt: TGTGCCAGCAGCGCCGGGACAGGGGGGAATGAAAAACTGTTTTTT

d_gene: TRBD2
abundance: -
j_gene: TRBJ2-5
v_gene: TRBV5-1
CDR3aa: CASSPGGGGAVETQYF
CDR3nt: TGCGCCAGCAGCCCGGGTGGCGGGGGGGCCGTTGAGACCCAGTACTTC

d_gene: -
abundance: -
j_gene: TRBJ2-1
v_gene: TRBV11-2
CDR3aa: CASSLGDRSSYNEQFF
CDR3nt: TGTGCCAGCAGCTTGGGCGACAGGAGCTCCTACAATGAGCAGTTCTTC

d_gene: -
abundance: -
j_gene: TRBJ1-3
v_gene: TRBV28
CDR3aa: CASSSARGNSGNTIYF
CDR3nt: TGTGCCAGCAGTAGCGCCCGTGGAAACTCTGGAAACACCATATATTTT

d_gene: -
abundance: -
j_gene: TRBJ1-3
v_gene: TRBV5-6
CDR3aa: CASSLGQPSSGNTIYF
CDR3nt: TGTGCCAGCAGCTTGGGACAGCCCAGCTCTGGAAACACCATATATTTT

d_gene: -
abundance: -
j_gene: TRBJ1-2
v_gene: TRBV7-8
CDR3aa: CASSLEGVYGYTF
CDR3nt: TGTGCCAGCAGCTTAGAGGGGGTCTATGGCTACACCTTC

d_gene: TRBD1
abundance: -
j_gene: TRBJ2-7
v_gene: TRBV29-1
CDR3aa: CSAFGQGGEQYF
CDR3nt: TGCAGCGCCTTCGGACAGGGCGGCGAGCAGTACTTC

d_gene: -
abundance: -
j_gene: TRBJ1-3
v_gene: TRBV5-1
CDR3aa: CASSFGQEVNTIYF
CDR3nt: TGCGCCAGCAGCTTTGGGCAGGAAGTAAACACCATATATTTT

d_gene: TRBD1
abundance: -
j_gene: TRBJ2-3
v_gene: TRBV5-1
CDR3aa: CASSRTGVSGGDTQYF
CDR3nt: TGCGCCAGCAGCAGGACAGGGGTCTCTGGCGGAGATACGCAGTATTTT

d_gene: -
abundance: once
j_gene: TRBJ2-7
v_gene: TRBV19
CDR3aa: CASSKGVHEQYF
CDR3nt: TGTGCCAGTAGTAAAGGGGTCCACGAGCAGTACTTC

d_gene: TRBD2
abundance: -
j_gene: TRBJ2-5
v_gene: TRBV10-2
CDR3aa: CASLPETSAGKETQYF
CDR3nt: TGCGCCAGCCTTCCCGAGACTAGCGCGGGGAAAGAGACCCAGTACTTC

d_gene: TRBD2
abundance: -
j_gene: TRBJ2-5
v_gene: TRBV7-9
CDR3aa: CASSWAAGGETQYF
CDR3nt: TGTGCCAGCAGCTGGGCGGCGGGGGGCGAGACCCAGTACTTC

d_gene: TRBD1
abundance: -
j_gene: TRBJ1-2
v_gene: TRBV6-5
CDR3aa: CASRRQGLNYGYTF
CDR3nt: TGTGCCAGCAGACGACAGGGCTTGAACTATGGCTACACCTTC

d_gene: TRBD2
abundance: once
j_gene: TRBJ2-3
v_gene: TRBV29-1
CDR3aa: CSVEGSGVNPTDTQYF
CDR3nt: TGCAGCGTTGAAGGGAGCGGGGTAAATCCTACAGATACGCAGTATTTT

d_gene: -
abundance: few
j_gene: TRBJ1-1
v_gene: TRBV19
CDR3aa: CASSIVADGTEAFF
CDR3nt: TGTGCCAGTAGTATAGTTGCGGATGGCACTGAAGCTTTCTTT

d_gene: -
abundance: once
j_gene: TRBJ1-5
v_gene: TRBV9
CDR3aa: CASSSSVRNQPQHF
CDR3nt: TGTGCCAGCTCCAGTTCCGTGCGCAATCAGCCCCAGCATTTT

d_gene: TRBD1
abundance: -
j_gene: TRBJ2-1
v_gene: TRBV15
CDR3aa: CATSRDRGQYNEQFF
CDR3nt: TGTGCCACCAGCCGCGACAGGGGCCAATACAATGAGCAGTTCTTC

d_gene: TRBD1
abundance: -
j_gene: TRBJ1-1
v_gene: TRBV4-1
CDR3aa: CASSQASPGQGGGGTEAFF
CDR3nt: TGCGCCAGCAGCCAAGCCTCCCCGGGACAGGGCGGAGGAGGCACTGAAGCTTTCTTT

d_gene: -
abundance: few
j_gene: TRBJ2-3
v_gene: TRBV9
CDR3aa: CASNGVLTDTQYF
CDR3nt: TGTGCCAGCAACGGGGTACTCACAGATACGCAGTATTTT

d_gene: -
abundance: -
j_gene: TRBJ2-7
v_gene: TRBV5-1
CDR3aa: CASSLEQVGYEQYF
CDR3nt: TGCGCCAGCAGCTTGGAACAGGTGGGCTACGAGCAGTACTTC

d_gene: -
abundance: -
j_gene: TRBJ2-1
v_gene: TRBV6-6
CDR3aa: CASTILDKVGEQFF
CDR3nt: TGTGCCAGCACCATACTCGACAAGGTCGGTGAGCAGTTCTTC

d_gene: -
abundance: -
j_gene: TRBJ2-2
v_gene: TRBV6-5
CDR3aa: CASQDNFANTGELFF
CDR3nt: TGTGCCAGCCAAGACAACTTCGCGAACACCGGGGAGCTGTTTTTT

d_gene: -
abundance: -
j_gene: TRBJ2-7
v_gene: TRBV6-5
CDR3aa: CASSYVTGPYEQYF
CDR3nt: TGTGCCAGCAGTTACGTGACAGGACCCTACGAGCAGTACTTC

d_gene: -
abundance: -
j_gene: TRBJ1-4
v_gene: TRBV18
CDR3aa: CASSPPVRGEKLFF
CDR3nt: TGTGCCAGCTCACCACCGGTCAGGGGTGAAAAACTGTTTTTT

d_gene: TRBD1
abundance: -
j_gene: TRBJ1-3
v_gene: TRBV4-2
CDR3aa: CASSLERGLDTIYF
CDR3nt: TGTGCCAGCAGCTTAGAAAGGGGGCTTGACACCATATATTTT

d_gene: -
abundance: once
j_gene: TRBJ1-1
v_gene: TRBV7-2
CDR3aa: CASSRERGNTEAFF
CDR3nt: TGTGCCAGCAGTAGGGAGCGCGGAAACACTGAAGCTTTCTTT

d_gene: -
abundance: -
j_gene: TRBJ2-2
v_gene: TRBV4-2
CDR3aa: CASSPRRAGELFF
CDR3nt: TGTGCCAGCAGCCCAAGGAGGGCGGGGGAGCTGTTTTTT

d_gene: TRBD1
abundance: -
j_gene: TRBJ1-1
v_gene: TRBV5-1
CDR3aa: CASSVDRERGTEAFF
CDR3nt: TGCGCCAGCAGCGTGGACAGGGAGCGTGGCACTGAAGCTTTCTTT

d_gene: -
abundance: few
j_gene: TRBJ2-3
v_gene: TRBV7-9
CDR3aa: CASSSRDTQYF
CDR3nt: TGTGCCAGCAGCTCGAGAGATACGCAGTATTTT

d_gene: -
abundance: -
j_gene: TRBJ1-1
v_gene: TRBV5-4
CDR3aa: CASSLLEATEAFF
CDR3nt: TGTGCCAGCAGCTTACTGGAGGCCACTGAAGCTTTCTTT

d_gene: -
abundance: -
j_gene: TRBJ1-5
v_gene: TRBV6-5
CDR3aa: CASSYSKRQPQHF
CDR3nt: TGTGCCAGCAGTTACTCGAAGAGGCAGCCCCAGCATTTT